This entry lists 26 T cell receptor beta chains sequenced from one sample in a study of prognosis after radiotherapy for stage I lung cancer. It was by two-round multiplex PCR that TCR beta CDR3 was amplified from genomic DNA. First-round PCR used primers specific to each TRBV and TRBJ gene. Via MiXCR, TCRdb re-called the multiplex PCR reads, giving one row per CDR3 protein. The sample consists of about 30,000 distinct CDR3 sequences, around 30% of them appearing once. The sequences come from PBMCs, collected before or after stereotactic body radiation therapy (not recorded which). The source is a donor over 45 with non-small cell lung cancer.

This clonotype has a count of ten or more. V and J are TRBV13 and TRBJ2-7, with 8 bases identical to TRBD2. The CDR3 spans 14 residues. In germline, CDR1 is PRHDT, CDR2 FYEKMQ (reference sequence). V lost 3 bases and J lost 3; bases outside the gene matches: 4. Here the CDR3 DNA reads TGTGCCAGCAGCTTGTTACTAGCGGACTACGAGCAGTACTTC. Its translation is CASSLLLADYEQYF. Based on the CDR3 plus reference TRBV13 and TRBJ2-7, the full variable domain is AAGVIQSPRHLIKEKRETATLKCYPIPRHDTVYWYQQGPGQDPQFLISFYEKMQSDKGSIPDRFSAQQFSDYHSELNMSSLELGDSALYFCASSLLLADYEQYFGPGTRLTVT.

This chain connects TRBV6-5 to TRBJ2-7, with 9 bases aligning to TRBD1. The CDR3 is 18 residues long. V trimming: 0 bases; J trimming: 2 bases; junction bases outside the gene matches: 11. Germline lookup yields CDR1 MNHEY and CDR2 SVGAGI. The CDR3 DNA sequence: TGTGCCAGCAGTTACTCGAAGTCGTGGACAGGGGCTCCCTACGAGCAGTACTTC. It is translated as CASSYSKSWTGAPYEQYF.

Notes on this clonotype: Lacking the conserved final phenylalanine or tryptophan, this CDR3 likely reflects a read error. The CDR3 DNA sequence: TGCAGCGTTGAACATACAGGGGGTGCCGCAGGCTACACCCTC. Encoded protein: CSVEHTGGAAGYTL. The V and J genes are TRBV29-1 and TRBJ1-2, with 8 bases identical to TRBD1. CDR1 SQVTM and CDR2 ANQGSEA come from the germline V gene. The CDR3 covers 14 residues. V lost 2 bases to trimming and J lost 8 bases; unmatched junction nucleotides: 10.

The sample holds one count of this clonotype. The chain links TRBV28 to TRBJ1-5; 10 bases line up with TRBD1. The CDR3 is made up of 19 amino acids. Germline CDR1 and CDR2: MDHEN and SYDVKM. Trimming at V came to 7 bases and at J to 13 bases, leaving 28 bases not matched to a gene. The CDR3 nucleotides are TGTGCCAGCAACTTACCCCCCCCTAAGCCGGACAGGGGGGATTCAGCACAGCATTTT. It yields the protein CASNLPPPKPDRGDSAQHF.

In its sample, this clonotype is medium-sized. The rearrangement joins TRBV28 to TRBJ2-3, with a possible D match to TRBD1 (5 bases). Germline-derived CDR1 and CDR2 are MDHEN and SYDVKM. Between the trimmed V and J ends, which lost 4 bases and 11 bases, there was a span of 19 bases. The CDR3 has 14 residues. CDR3 region: CASSSPVGPRVQYF. In DNA, the CDR3 is TGTGCCAGCAGTTCCCCTGTGGGCCCCAGGGTGCAGTATTTT.

Of note for this clonotype: A single base is all that separates this from a far larger clone, so a read error is likely. The genes are TRBV28 and TRBJ1-6, with TRBD1 matching over 9 bases. CDR3 length: 14 residues. The germline V gene has CDR1 MDHEN and CDR2 SYDVKM. DNA for the CDR3: TGTGCCAGAAGTTACGGGACAGGGAATTCACCCCTCCACTTT. Amino acids: CARSYGTGNSPLHF.

Concerning this clonotype: This may be a read error: a much more frequent sequence differs by one nucleotide. J is TRBJ2-2 and V is TRBV20-1; D may correspond to TRBD1 or TRBD2 (5 bases each). Germline CDR1 reads DFQATT; CDR2 reads SNEGSKA (reference sequence). The CDR3 is 15 amino acids. Between the trimmed V and J ends, which lost 3 bases and 4 bases, there was a span of 15 bases. In nucleotides, the CDR3 is TGCAGTGCTAGTCCCCCGGGGCGGCGCACCGGGGAGCTGTTTTTT. Translating gives CSASPPGRRTGELFF.

The rearrangement links TRBV20-1 to TRBJ2-7, with D maybe TRBD2 (7 bases). Trimming shortened V by 3 bases and J by 4 bases, and 13 bases separated the two germline ends. CDR1 and CDR2 (germline): DFQATT, SNEGSKA (reference sequence). The CDR3 totals 13 residues. The CDR3 nucleotides are TGCAGTGCTAGTACGGGGGGCGAGTACGAGCAGTACTTC. Translation gives CSASTGGEYEQYF.

This clonotype was counted many times. V usage is TRBV7-8 and J usage is TRBJ1-3, with D uncertain. V lost 1 base and J 0 bases, leaving 10 bases between the germline ends. Germline V gene lookup returns CDR1 SGHVS and CDR2 FQNEAQ. This CDR3 has 16 residues. The CDR3 region is CASSLGGPSSGNTIYF. In DNA, the CDR3 is TGTGCCAGCAGCTTAGGTGGACCCAGCTCTGGAAACACCATATATTTT.

This clonotype was detected ten times or more. This sequence joins TRBV28 and TRBJ2-1; a possible D gene is TRBD2 (5 bases). Trimming left V 6 bases short and J 6 bases short, with 12 bases between. The CDR3 extends over 13 amino acids. CDR1 and CDR2 from the germline V gene are MDHEN and SYDVKM. In DNA form, the CDR3 reads TGTGCCAGCAGGGAGGTGGTCCGCAATGAGCAGTTCTTC. Its protein is CASREVVRNEQFF.

In this sample, this clonotype is medium-sized. The gene calls are TRBV6-2 or TRBV6-3 and TRBJ2-1; 14 bases match TRBD2. The germline gives CDR1 MNHEY, CDR2 SVGEGT. The CDR3 spans 19 residues. Unmatched junction bases numbered 12, after V lost 0 bases and J lost 8 bases. The DNA of the CDR3 is TGTGCCAGCAGTTACTCGGGACTAGCGGGAGAAATAGGAGGCGATGAGCAGTTCTTC. Amino acid sequence: CASSYSGLAGEIGGDEQFF.

In regard to this clonotype: A much more abundant neighbour one base away suggests this may be a read error. This chain joins TRBV6-2 or TRBV6-3 and TRBJ2-4; D gene ambiguous. Germline CDR1 MNHEY, CDR2 SVGEGT. Trimming took 2 bases from V and 7 from J, leaving 15 bases between them. This CDR3 region has 15 residues. CDR3 amino acids: CASSYDSGVWNIQYF. The CDR3 nucleotides are TGTGCCAGCAGTTACGATAGTGGGGTATGGAACATTCAGTACTTC.

Notes on this clonotype: Compared with germline, one end of the junction differs, possibly owing to a read error. The V and J genes are TRBV5-1 and TRBJ1-6, with TRBD1 matching 7 bases. Germline V gene sequence: CDR1 SGHRS, CDR2 YFSETQ. The CDR3 totals 15 residues. For the CDR3, the DNA is TGCCCCAGCAGCGGGGGGGGCAGGGGGAATTCACCCCTCCACTTT. Protein sequence: CPSSGGGRGNSPLHF. Variable domain in full (rest from reference TRBV5-1 and TRBJ1-6): KAGVTQTPRYLIKTRGQQVTLSCSPISGHRSVSWYQQTPGQGLQFLFEYFSETQRNKGNFPGRFSGRQFSNSRSEMNVSTLELGDSALYLCPSSGGGRGNSPLHFGNGTRLTVT.

This clonotype was observed at least ten times. The chain has TRBV27 and TRBJ2-2; TRBD2 aligns across 7 bases. The CDR3 length is 14 residues. Germline lookup yields CDR1 MNHEY and CDR2 SMNVEV (reference sequence). With 4 bases clipped from V and 2 bases from J, the junction kept 1 base outside the gene matches. The CDR3 DNA reads TGTGCCAGCAGTTGGGGGGGAAACACCGGGGAGCTGTTTTTT. This encodes CASSWGGNTGELFF.

This clonotype was seen repeatedly, ten times or more. The chain is built from TRBV4-1 and TRBJ2-2; D not resolved. This CDR3 comprises 14 residues. Trimming removed 4 bases at V and 3 bases at J, with 9 bases between. The V gene's germline CDR1 is MGHRA and CDR2 YSYEKL. CDR3 sequence: CASSPQVDTGELFF. CDR3 nucleotide sequence: TGCGCCAGCAGCCCGCAGGTTGACACCGGGGAGCTGTTTTTT.

This clonotype was detected ten times or more. This sequence joins TRBV7-9 and TRBJ2-3, with D possibly being TRBD1 or TRBD2 (5 bases each). Germline V gene sequence: CDR1 SEHNR, CDR2 FQNEAQ (reference sequence). Deletions cut 4 bases from V and 0 bases from J, with 11 bases between. This CDR3 contains 15 residues. The CDR3 nucleotides read TGTGCCAGCAGCTCCGGGACGGTTAGCACAGATACGCAGTATTTT. Translation gives CASSSGTVSTDTQYF.

The sample holds many counts of this clonotype. V is TRBV11-2 and J is TRBJ1-4; D uncertain. The CDR3 is 15 amino acids. Germline values: CDR1 SGHAT, CDR2 FQNNGV. Trimming took 5 bases from V and 5 from J, leaving 15 bases between them. Here the CDR3 DNA reads TGTGCCAGCAGCCAAGGGTGGGCAGAGAATGAAAAACTGTTTTTT. It codes for CASSQGWAENEKLFF.

This clonotype was recorded many times. The V call is TRBV9, the J call TRBJ1-3; unclear D gene. The CDR3 loop spans 16 amino acids. The germline V gene has CDR1 SGDLS and CDR2 YYNGEE. The germline V and J ends were trimmed by 0 bases and 0 bases, with 10 bases remaining between them. The CDR3 nucleotides read TGTGCCAGCAGCGTAGCTCGGGCGAGCTCTGGAAACACCATATATTTT. Its protein product is CASSVARASSGNTIYF. The full variable domain, with the rest looked up from reference TRBV9 and TRBJ1-3, is DSGVTQTPKHLITATGQRVTLRCSPRSGDLSVYWYQQSLDQGLQFLIQYYNGEERAKGNILERFSAQQFPDLHSELNLSSLELGDSALYFCASSVARASSGNTIYFGEGSWLTVV.

This clonotype has a count of ten or more. The chain combines TRBV2 with TRBJ2-3; D ambiguous. CDR1 SNHLY and CDR2 FYNNEI come from the germline V gene. Between the trimmed V and J ends, which lost 5 bases and 3 bases, there was a span of 15 bases. The CDR3 spans 15 residues. The CDR3 loop is CASSSDWEGTDTQYF. CDR3 nucleotides: TGTGCCAGCAGTTCCGACTGGGAAGGTACAGATACGCAGTATTTT.

By share, this clonotype ranks as medium-sized. The chain joins TRBV6-1 to TRBJ1-6, with 7 bases lining up with TRBD1. Germline CDR1 and CDR2: MNHNS and SASEGT. The CDR3 totals 13 residues. J was trimmed by 7 bases and V by 10 bases; bases with no gene match: 7. CDR3 sequence: CATIEGQNSPLHF. The CDR3 DNA sequence: TGTGCCACCATTGAGGGACAGAATTCACCCCTCCACTTT.

This clonotype was recorded many times. J is TRBJ1-1 and V is TRBV20-1; 11 bases align to TRBD1. The V gene end was trimmed by 6 bases and the J gene end by 6 bases; junction bases not matched to a gene: 12. This CDR3 comprises 15 residues. CDR1 and CDR2 from the germline V gene are DFQATT and SNEGSKA (reference sequence). CDR3 DNA sequence: TGCAGTGCCGTCGGACAGGGGGCGATTATGGCTGAAGCTTTCTTT. Translation gives CSAVGQGAIMAEAFF.

The gene calls are TRBV27 and TRBJ2-2, with D perhaps matching TRBD1 (5 bases). V lost 6 bases and J 10 bases, leaving 21 bases between the germline ends. The germline gives CDR1 MNHEY, CDR2 SMNVEV (reference sequence). The CDR3 has 15 amino acids. The CDR3 DNA is TGTGCCAGCAGCCGAAGGGGCGCCGGCACTGTGGAGCTGTTTTTT. Protein product: CASSRRGAGTVELFF.

This clonotype was found many times. The V and J genes are TRBV29-1 and TRBJ1-1; D is uncertain. Trimming left V 3 bases short and J 4 bases short, with 3 bases between. Germline CDR1 and CDR2: SQVTM and ANQGSEA. The CDR3 has 10 amino acids. CDR3 DNA: TGCAGCGTTGATGTCACTGAAGCTTTCTTT. This encodes CSVDVTEAFF.

The gene calls are TRBV20-1 and TRBJ2-1; 7 nucleotides line up with TRBD2. From germline, CDR1 is DFQATT and CDR2 SNEGSKA (reference sequence). The CDR3 totals 18 residues. V lost 0 bases and J lost 0; bases outside the gene matches: 11. The CDR3 spells CSARDRSSGSTSYNEQFF. For the CDR3, the DNA is TGCAGTGCTAGAGATAGGTCTAGCGGAAGTACCTCCTACAATGAGCAGTTCTTC.

This clonotype was recorded many times. The chain has TRBV30 and TRBJ2-1; 10 bases line up with TRBD1. Germline V gene lookup returns CDR1 GTSNPN and CDR2 SVGIG (reference sequence). The CDR3 extends over 13 amino acids. With V trimmed by 8 bases and J by 2 bases, 3 bases remained unmatched. Here the CDR3 reads CAGGTGAYNEQFF. The CDR3 DNA follows: TGTGCCGGAGGGACAGGGGCCTACAATGAGCAGTTCTTC.

This clonotype appeared many times. This chain connects TRBV5-1 to TRBJ2-7, with D perhaps matching TRBD1 (6 bases). Trimming stripped 6 bases from V and 3 bases from J, with 19 bases between. The CDR3 covers 15 residues. Germline V CDR1 and CDR2: SGHRS, YFSETQ. The CDR3 loop is CASNRQTGLRYEQYF. CDR3 in DNA: TGCGCCAGCAACCGTCAAACAGGGTTGCGCTACGAGCAGTACTTC. Full variable domain (remainder filled in from reference TRBV5-1 and TRBJ2-7): KAGVTQTPRYLIKTRGQQVTLSCSPISGHRSVSWYQQTPGQGLQFLFEYFSETQRNKGNFPGRFSGRQFSNSRSEMNVSTLELGDSALYLCASNRQTGLRYEQYFGPGTRLTVT.